Shown below are 32 T cell receptor beta chains from a single sample sequenced in a study of blood T cell repertoires in COVID-19. Repertoires were generated with immunoSEQ multiplex PCR, while TCRdb's copy carries only in-frame clones and drops some. The sample includes around 300,000 clones, approximately 90% of them seen just once. The source material was PBMCs or T cells enriched from blood (not recorded which). All receptors come from a woman in her 50s who had recovered from COVID-19.

This chain joins TRBV6-5 and TRBJ1-1; D may be TRBD1 (6 bases). This CDR3 contains 14 residues. Germline V gene sequence: CDR1 MNHEY, CDR2 SVGAGI. V dropped 5 bases and J dropped 9 bases, with 19 bases sitting between them. The CDR3 spells CASSPVQGSRKAFF. In DNA form, the CDR3 reads TGTGCCAGCAGTCCGGTGCAGGGGTCAAGGAAAGCTTTCTTT.

This chain connects TRBV29-1 to TRBJ2-1; 11 bases are shared with TRBD2. CDR3 size: 13 residues. The germline V gene has CDR1 SQVTM and CDR2 ANQGSEA. After removal of 7 bases from V and 5 bases from J, the junction contained 4 bases not matched to a gene. CDR3 nucleotides: TGCAGCGGCGGGACTAGCGGCAACAATGAGCAGTTCTTC. It translates to CSGGTSGNNEQFF.

This clone was recorded only once. The chain employs TRBV28 and TRBJ2-2; 9 bases align to TRBD2. The CDR3 contains 18 residues. The germline V gene has CDR1 MDHEN and CDR2 SYDVKM. V gave up 7 bases and J gave up 0 bases; unmatched junction bases: 12. The CDR3, as DNA: TGTGCCAGCAACCGACGATTAGGACTAGCGACGAACACCGGGGAGCTGTTTTTT. Translated: CASNRRLGLATNTGELFF. Drawing the rest from reference TRBV28 and TRBJ2-2, the complete variable domain is DVKVTQSSRYLVKRTGEKVFLECVQDMDHENMFWYRQDPGLGLRLIYFSYDVKMKEKGDIPEGYSVSREKKERFSLILESASTNQTSMYLCASNRRLGLATNTGELFFGEGSRLTVL.

CDR3 DNA: TGTGCCAGCAGCCTCCCGCGATGGGCAGACGGCTACACCTTC. Protein product: CASSLPRWADGYTF. The chain recombines TRBV4-2 with TRBJ1-2; D call uncertain. Germline V gene data show CDR1 as LGHNA and CDR2 as YNFKEQ. Trimming left V 4 bases short and J 8 bases short, with 17 bases between. The CDR3 totals 14 residues.

V is TRBV23-1 and J is TRBJ1-5; TRBD1 matches 9 bases. TRBV23-1 is designated an ORF whose function remains uncertain. The J segment lost 5 bases and the V segment lost 2 bases, leaving 13 bases of the junction unmatched. This CDR3 is built from 18 residues. CDR3 residues: CASSQIAGDRAGDQPQHF. The CDR3 DNA follows: TGCGCCAGCAGTCAAATCGCGGGGGACAGGGCAGGGGATCAGCCCCAGCATTTT.

The chain uses TRBV6-2 or TRBV6-3 and TRBJ1-1; D call uncertain. V shed 4 bases and J shed 0 bases, with 12 bases lying between them. The CDR3 is made up of 15 amino acids. Per the germline V gene, CDR1 is MNHEY and CDR2 is SVGEGT. In nucleotides, the CDR3 is TGTGCCAGCAGTTTAAGCGGACTCATGAACACTGAAGCTTTCTTT. It encodes CASSLSGLMNTEAFF.

This clone was found once. V gene TRBV30 combines with J gene TRBJ1-2, with D uncertain. Germline CDR1 GTSNPN, CDR2 SVGIG (reference sequence). The CDR3 length is 12 residues. V dropped 5 bases and J dropped 5 bases, with 12 bases sitting between them. The CDR3 loop reads CAWSDSEYGYTF. The CDR3, as DNA: TGTGCCTGGTCCGACTCCGAATATGGCTACACCTTC.

As for this clone: Distinct nucleotide sequences in the sample also encode this CDR3. The chain has TRBV5-1 and TRBJ2-7, with 11 bases fitting TRBD1. Germline V CDR1 and CDR2: SGHRS, YFSETQ. The CDR3 is 14 amino acids. With V trimmed by 5 bases and J by 2 bases, 3 bases remained unmatched. The CDR3 here is CASSPGQGAYEQYF. The CDR3 DNA is TGCGCCAGCAGTCCGGGACAGGGGGCCTACGAGCAGTACTTC.

This chain connects TRBV10-3 to TRBJ2-1; D remains ambiguous. Germline V CDR1 and CDR2: ENHRY, SYGVKD. V was pared by 0 bases and J by 4 bases, with 13 bases between. CDR3 length: 16 amino acids. CDR3 sequence reads: CAISESQSYWYNEQFF. The CDR3, as DNA: TGTGCCATCAGTGAGTCGCAAAGTTACTGGTACAATGAGCAGTTCTTC.

The CDR3 sequence is CASSQDLVGVYEQYF. The DNA for the CDR3 is TGTGCCAGCAGCCAAGATCTTGTAGGGGTGTACGAGCAGTACTTC. This sequence joins TRBV4-2 and TRBJ2-7; a possible D gene is TRBD1 (5 bases). The CDR3 totals 15 residues. Trimming stripped 0 bases from V and 4 bases from J, with 13 bases between. Germline CDR1 and CDR2: LGHNA and YNFKEQ.

The chain combines TRBV19 with TRBJ2-2; 10 bases fit TRBD1. J gave up 5 bases and V 4 bases, and 4 bases lay outside the gene matches. The CDR3 consists of 15 residues. Looked up from germline, CDR1 is LNHDA and CDR2 is SQIVND (reference sequence). CDR3 sequence reads: CASSTGQGLTGELFF. The CDR3 nucleotides read TGTGCCAGTAGTACGGGACAGGGGTTAACCGGGGAGCTGTTTTTT.

The DNA for the CDR3 is TGTGCCTGGGGGACAGGGGGCTACGAGCAGTACTTC. Amino acid sequence: CAWGTGGYEQYF. This chain joins TRBV30 and TRBJ2-7, with TRBD1 matching over 11 bases. J lost 3 bases, V lost 5 bases, and 0 bases had no gene match. CDR1 GTSNPN and CDR2 SVGIG come from the germline V gene (reference sequence). The CDR3 loop spans 12 amino acids.

On this clone: One junction end disagrees with the germline gene, perhaps due to a read error. The chain joins TRBV7-7 to TRBJ2-5; 11 nucleotides align to TRBD1. CDR1 and CDR2 (germline): SSHAT, FNYEAQ (reference sequence). The CDR3 runs to 15 residues. CDR3 sequence: CASSYGTGGQETQYF. The CDR3 DNA sequence: TGTGCTAGCAGCTACGGGACAGGGGGCCAAGAGACCCAGTACTTC.

The chain recombines TRBV27 with TRBJ2-3; 14 positions match TRBD2. The CDR3 has 16 amino acids. Trimming cost V 5 bases and J 6 bases; bases outside gene matches: 7. In germline, CDR1 is MNHEY, CDR2 SMNVEV (reference sequence). This chain's CDR3 is CASSHQTSGRADTQYF. The DNA for the CDR3 is TGTGCCAGCAGTCACCAGACTAGCGGGAGGGCGGATACGCAGTATTTT.

The V and J genes are TRBV7-2 and TRBJ2-7, with TRBD2 matching 10 bases. The CDR3 covers 16 residues. Germline lookup yields CDR1 SGHTA and CDR2 FQGNSA. V gave up 1 base and J gave up 5 bases; unmatched junction bases: 8. The CDR3 DNA reads as TGTGCCAGCAGCTTAGGGCGGGCTAGCGGGAGCAACGAGCAGTACTTC. This encodes CASSLGRASGSNEQYF.

V gene TRBV3-1 (or the pseudogene TRBV3-2) combines with J gene TRBJ1-5, with D hard to call. The CDR3 contains 16 residues. Germline V lookup: CDR1 LGHDT, CDR2 YNNKEL (reference sequence). V lost 1 base and J lost 0, with 10 bases in between. The CDR3 here is CASSQGGSGSNQPQHF. CDR3 DNA: TGTGCCAGCAGCCAAGGAGGGTCTGGTAGCAATCAGCCCCAGCATTTT.

The V gene is TRBV7-2, the J gene TRBJ1-4, with D perhaps matching TRBD1 (6 bases). V was cut by 2 bases and J by 8 bases, with 12 bases left in between. Germline loops: CDR1 SGHTA, CDR2 FQGNSA. The CDR3 contains 14 residues. In DNA form, the CDR3 reads TGTGCCAGCAGCTTAAAGACAGGCCAGGAAAAACTGTTTTTT. It translates to CASSLKTGQEKLFF. Full variable domain (outside the CDR3, taken from reference TRBV7-2 and TRBJ1-4): GAGVSQSPSNKVTEKGKDVELRCDPISGHTALYWYRQSLGQGLEFLIYFQGNSAPDKSGLPSDRFSAERTGGSVSTLTIQRTQQEDSAVYLCASSLKTGQEKLFFGSGTQLSVL.

The gene calls are TRBV28 and TRBJ1-4; 9 bases are a match to TRBD1. V was pared by 7 bases and J by 6 bases, with 6 bases of the junction left unmatched. The CDR3 spans 14 residues. CDR1 MDHEN and CDR2 SYDVKM come from the germline V gene. This CDR3 is CASTPGQGYEKLFF. The CDR3 region has the DNA TGTGCCAGCACCCCGGGACAGGGCTATGAAAAACTGTTTTTT.

The chain links TRBV4-3 to TRBJ2-7, with a possible D match to TRBD1 (6 bases). CDR3 length: 13 amino acids. Germline CDR1 LGHNA, CDR2 YSLEER. Trimming shortened V by 2 bases and J by 3 bases, and 8 bases separated the two germline ends. This CDR3 reads CASSQQGNYEQYF. CDR3 DNA sequence: TGCGCCAGCAGCCAACAGGGGAACTACGAGCAGTACTTC.

The chain recombines TRBV7-8 with TRBJ2-7; 8 bases are a match to TRBD2. V trimming: 6 bases; J trimming: 2 bases; junction bases outside the gene matches: 9. CDR1 is SGHVS, CDR2 FQNEAQ, per germline. This CDR3 spans 15 amino acids. CDR3 DNA: TGTGCCAGCAGGAGTAGCGGGGAGGGGGCCTACGAGCAGTACTTC. Its protein is CASRSSGEGAYEQYF.

Notes on this clone: The sample has other DNA sequences that encode this CDR3 too. The chain uses TRBV9 and TRBJ2-7; D may be TRBD1 (5 bases). The ends were cut back, 0 bases at V and 2 bases at J, with 9 bases in the middle. Germline CDR1 and CDR2: SGDLS and YYNGEE. This CDR3 has 14 amino acids. CDR3 loop: CASSVGTGTYEQYF. The CDR3 nucleotides read TGTGCCAGCAGCGTAGGAACAGGTACCTACGAGCAGTACTTC.

The V gene is TRBV7-2, the J gene TRBJ2-3, with 8 bases identical to TRBD2. This CDR3 has 18 residues. The junction had 13 bases not matched to a gene; V was cut back by 5 bases and J by 0 bases. CDR1 is SGHTA, CDR2 FQGNSA, per germline. The CDR3 spells CASSQIPISGISTDTQYF. CDR3 nucleotides: TGTGCCAGCAGCCAAATCCCAATTAGCGGGATTAGCACAGATACGCAGTATTTT.

The chain uses TRBV30 and TRBJ2-5, with TRBD1 matching over 7 bases. The CDR3 has 16 amino acids. CDR1 is GTSNPN, CDR2 SVGIG, per germline (reference sequence). V shed 0 bases, J shed 9 bases, and the junction held 16 bases outside the gene matches. As DNA, the CDR3 is TGTGCCTGGAGTGTACTCACAACCGGGACAGCTGGAGCCCAGTACTTC. Protein product: CAWSVLTTGTAGAQYF.

The chain's CDR3 is CASSLRLRERRTGELFF. CDR3 nucleotides: TGTGCCAGCAGCTTGCGTCTGCGGGAGAGGAGGACCGGGGAGCTGTTTTTT. The chain combines TRBV5-8 with TRBJ2-2, with TRBD2 matching 7 bases. Germline CDR1 reads SGHTS; CDR2 reads YDEGEE. Germline trimming cut 1 base from V and 5 bases from J; bases unmatched to any gene: 11. This CDR3 comprises 17 residues. Full variable domain (outside the CDR3, taken from reference TRBV5-8 and TRBJ2-2): EAGVTQSPTHLIKTRGQQATLRCSPISGHTSVYWYQQALGLGLQFLLWYDEGEERNRGNFPPRFSGRQFPNYSSELNVNALELEDSALYLCASSLRLRERRTGELFFGEGSRLTVL.

The rearrangement links TRBV5-6 to TRBJ2-1; the match to TRBD2 covers 14 bases. This CDR3 region has 16 residues. Germline V CDR1 and CDR2: SGHDT, YYEEEE. V trimming: 4 bases; J trimming: 10 bases; junction bases outside the gene matches: 10. CDR3 region: CASSTGGLAGEVEQFF. In DNA form, the CDR3 reads TGTGCCAGCAGCACGGGGGGACTAGCGGGAGAGGTCGAGCAGTTCTTC.

There are a few counts of this clone. This rearrangement joins TRBV6-6 to TRBJ2-5, with TRBD1 identical over 7 bases. Germline V gives CDR1 MNHNY, CDR2 SVGAGI (reference sequence). V was clipped by 4 bases and J by 10 bases; unmatched bases: 9. The CDR3 length is 13 residues. CDR3 protein: CASSSRGLVGQYF. CDR3 coding DNA: TGTGCCAGCAGTTCCAGGGGGTTGGTGGGCCAGTACTTC.

CDR3 residues: CASSPRFLQGGETQYF. CDR3 in DNA: TGTGCCAGCAGCCCCCGATTCCTACAGGGGGGGGAGACCCAGTACTTC. V and J are TRBV4-2 and TRBJ2-5; a weak D match, TRBD1 (8 bases). This CDR3 has 16 residues. Germline V gene lookup returns CDR1 LGHNA and CDR2 YNFKEQ. The V end was cut by 4 bases, the J end by 5 bases, with 20 bases between.

A remark on this clone: An end of the junction differs from the germline gene, which may be a read error. CDR3 nucleotides: TGTGCTAGCAGCTTTGGCGGGATTGGTACCGGGGAGCTGTTTTTT. Its protein is CASSFGGIGTGELFF. The V call is TRBV7-7, the J call TRBJ2-2, with a weak D call TRBD2 (6 bases). The length of the CDR3 is 15 residues. CDR1 is SSHAT, CDR2 FNYEAQ, per germline (reference sequence).

The J gene is TRBJ2-1, the V gene TRBV30, with D maybe TRBD2 (5 bases). In germline, CDR1 is GTSNPN, CDR2 SVGIG (reference sequence). V dropped 4 bases and J dropped 4 bases, with 5 bases sitting between them. This CDR3 is 11 amino acids long. The CDR3 region has the DNA TGTGCCTGGACGGGGTACAATGAGCAGTTCTTC. Translating gives CAWTGYNEQFF.

The chain joins TRBV2 to TRBJ2-7; tentative D call: TRBD2 (6 bases). Trimming took off 4 bases at V and 0 bases at J, with 22 bases between the two ends. Germline V CDR1 and CDR2: SNHLY, FYNNEI. The CDR3 sequence is 18 residues long. This chain's CDR3 is CASSGYPPLAASSYEQYF. The CDR3, as DNA: TGTGCCAGCAGTGGATACCCGCCCTTAGCGGCGAGCTCCTACGAGCAGTACTTC.

The CDR3 here is CASSEEQGIDQPQHF. CDR3 DNA: TGTGCCAGCAGTGAAGAGCAGGGTATCGATCAGCCCCAGCATTTT. The chain has TRBV2 and TRBJ1-5, with D possibly being TRBD1 (5 bases). The V and J ends lost 1 base and 5 bases respectively, with 12 bases between them. This CDR3 contains 15 residues. Looked up from germline, CDR1 is SNHLY and CDR2 is FYNNEI.

The V gene is TRBV7-2, the J gene TRBJ1-5; 7 bases agree with TRBD1. This CDR3 has 14 residues. CDR1 and CDR2 from the germline V gene are SGHTA and FQGNSA. Trimming at V came to 5 bases and at J to 6 bases, leaving 7 bases not matched to a gene. The CDR3 reads CASSLGQAAQPQHF. CDR3 nucleotides: TGTGCCAGCAGCCTCGGACAGGCGGCTCAGCCCCAGCATTTT.